Listed here is a single TCR beta chain. This clone turned up a few times. Its specific antigen is unknown. Per-base qualities were not stored, and no clone one base away is much larger. The sample originates from a study of cytomegalovirus exposure and HLA in healthy donors (dated 2017 in TCRdb). Notes on the research overall: An earlier analysis of approximately 640 of the donors reported 250 to 300 Gb of sequence data and roughly 110 million unique TCR beta sequences from some 180 million T cells. To predict cytomegalovirus infection status, the study combined high-throughput TCR immunosequencing, statistical association of individual TCRs with disease status, and machine learning. Using immunosequencing, the study profiled T cell repertoires from around 680 subjects and related those repertoires to cytomegalovirus serostatus. The number of donors typed differed by locus, with about 629-640 for A, B, C, DRB1 and DQB1, approximately 500 for DQA1, 600 to 610 for DPA1, and around 450 for DPB1. A handful of DR-DQ haplotypes were treated as single units for association and clustering because of strong linkage in the cohort. An early release that covered 500 to 800 HLA-typed donors contained about 300 gigabases of sequencing data and 75 million to 100 million unique TCR sequences. In the later analysis, no new phenotypic data were used to find candidate immune exposures; instead, reliance was placed on TCR beta sequences and their occurrence across donors. The study aimed to test whether cataloging public T cell receptors could reveal signatures of past pathogen exposure. Donor age, sex, ethnicity and CMV serostatus were compiled together with the repertoire data. A later analysis re-analyzed previously published TCR beta repertoires from roughly 690 donors and added high-resolution HLA genotyping to study TCR occurrence patterns. Every repertoire in the discovery cohort had been generated on one and the same sequencing platform. A later genetic analysis took genome-wide SNP genotypes for about 65% of the 666 donors and used that subset as a discovery cohort. In an earlier analysis of 587 of the donors, high-throughput TCR beta sequencing was used to judge whether each TCR beta V gene segment behaved as functional or pseudogenic. HLA typing covered class I and class II loci at four-digit resolution. Among the roughly 380 genotyped donors, 75% to 90% belonged to the genetic ancestry cluster associated with self-reported Caucasian donors. Across some 400 genotyped donors of the cohort, an average of roughly 230,000 unique TCR beta nucleotide sequences per donor were sequenced, and approximately 19% of those sequences were non-productive. In addition to the first cohort of 650 to 750 subjects, a separate validation cohort of approximately 120 different subjects was used. Results the study describes overall, beyond this receptor: A later analysis reported that several top co-occurrence clusters appeared linked to parvovirus B19, influenza, CMV and Epstein-Barr virus. The authors suggested that the approach could potentially be extended to other disease states and immunological phenotypes. A further reported finding was that TCR beta sequences accurately predicted the HLA-A and HLA-B alleles for most subjects in the first cohort. In a later analysis, TCR association rates were found to vary across HLA loci, with the most associated TCRs seen for DRB1 alleles and the fewest for HLA-C alleles. A few of the identified cytomegalovirus-associated TCR beta chains were confirmed in vitro to be specific for cytomegalovirus antigens. Correlated functional status among segregating V segments might reflect linkage disequilibrium, but an unknown experimental factor could not be ruled out. In a later genetic analysis, fewer N-insertions in productive TCRs were reported among donors in an Asian-associated ancestry cluster than the roughly 700-donor mean. Because HLA typing was unavailable for some donors at each locus, only the typed subset was used in association tests. In a later analysis, most CMV-associated TCR beta chains were found to appear HLA-restricted, with HLA associations seemingly driven largely by CMV exposure. Some IMGT-functional V segments, including TRBV6-2 and TRBV6-3, could not be told apart with the 87-base-pair reads, so those segments were excluded. CMV serostatus was the only immune exposure information available for the cohort. An association between a missense DCLRE1C variant and V-gene and J-gene trimming of TCR beta chains was found in a later genetic analysis and replicated in an independent cohort. In the study, some 180 TCR beta chains were listed as associated with cytomegalovirus. The cohort was sequenced for TCR beta chains only, and without alpha or paired-chain data the features that could be detected were limited. Roughly 15 rarely observed V segments, including chromosome 9 orphons, were excluded from the earlier analysis of 550 to 700 of the donors because counts were too low. In both the original and validation cohorts, the classifier was reported to diagnose cytomegalovirus status with high specificity and sensitivity. At a false discovery rate of 0.05, a later analysis linked 15,000 to 20,000 TCR beta sequences to specific HLA alleles. Sequencing depth was assumed to be roughly uniform across donors in the presence/absence analyses, though that assumption may not hold. Across donors, most TCR sequences were observed very rarely, whereas some public TCRs were present in many individuals. In a later analysis, HLA-associated TCR beta chains showed more clonal expansion and lower generation probabilities than non-associated chains that were equally common. An earlier analysis of some 590 of the donors showed that most TCR beta V segments appeared in productive rearrangements either about 87% or about 30% of the time, which broadly matched IMGT annotations. When HLA alleles, especially DR and DQ, strongly co-occurred, TCR associations were difficult to assign to individual alleles. A cluster of highly shared sequence variants was judged likely to represent a technical artifact of the sequencing pipeline.

In total, roughly 670 healthy bone marrow donors made up the cohort. Cohort members were all nominally healthy when sampled, although unrecorded immune exposures were likely present. The donor tested CMV seronegative and was one of the 352 seronegative cohort members. A peripheral blood sample was provided by each donor, and peripheral blood mononuclear cells were used for TCR beta sequencing. The Qiagen DNeasy Blood Extraction Kit was used to extract genomic DNA from the blood cell samples. Library preparation used the immunoSEQ multiplex PCR assay. A mixture of 60 forward primers for TCR Vbeta segments and 13 reverse primers for TCR Jbeta segments was used in the multiplex PCR. Amplification of the CDR3 region of rearranged TCR beta genes was performed with a multiplex PCR assay on genomic DNA. The amplified TCR beta libraries were sequenced on the Illumina HiSeq System as 87-base-pair reads. The study's own analysis went as follows. A later analysis counted about 80 million unique TCR beta chains across the 666 repertoires, and about 10 million of these chains were shared by at least two donors. Raw reads were error-corrected and collapsed into unique sequences with a nearest-neighbor algorithm that merged closely related sequences to remove PCR and sequencing errors. Alignment of CDR3 sequences to IMGT reference sequences was used to assign V, D and J gene segments. For a sequence to be retained, a match of at least six nucleotides to both a V gene segment and a J gene segment was required. Rearrangements were called productive when the CDR3 lacked stop codons and stayed in frame with V and J; all others were non-productive. CDR3 was defined by IMGT convention, running from the second conserved V-encoded cysteine to the conserved J-encoded phenylalanine. Sequences without an unambiguous match to a single V gene segment were excluded from the earlier analysis of about 630 of the donors. In an earlier analysis of approximately 590 of the donors, a V segment was called functional when productive rearrangements were above 56.7%, and segregating when the standard deviation between donors exceeded 5%. To diagnose cytomegalovirus status from the catalog of TCR beta chain sequences, a statistical classification framework was built. A later analysis assigned V and J genes by comparing TCR nucleotide sequences with IMGT/GENE-DB human TR gene sequences. The TCRdist pipeline was used in a later analysis to assign CDR3 sequences and most-parsimonious VDJ recombination scenarios. In a later analysis, each TCR beta chain was defined by its CDR3 amino acid sequence together with its V-gene family, and reads without a unique V-gene family were excluded. As a way to deal with suspected cross-contamination and a sequencing artifact, a later analysis dropped 450 to 600 nucleotide sequences that were highly shared and had low generation probability. For each public chain, a later analysis derived a clonal expansion index from normalized ranks of inferred template counts within each repertoire. Generation probabilities in a later analysis came from a VDJ recombination model fitted to out-of-frame rearrangements, and those results were checked against IGoR. In a later analysis, TCR-TCR, TCR-HLA and TCR-CMV co-occurrence was scored with hypergeometric tests, and a repertoire-size bias correction was applied to TCR pairs. To estimate false discovery rates, a later analysis permuted the HLA or CMV assignments 20 times. A later analysis grouped co-occurring TCRs with DBSCAN, adding TCRdist sequence similarity when clustering within HLA-allele-positive subsets. Co-occurrence clustering excluded repertoires with fewer than 30,000 or more than 120,000 public chains, plus five with anomalous nucleotide sharing. The table comes from immuneACCESS by way of TCRdb, which keeps in-frame sequences with V and J called. Part of the clones is missing from these tables; in studies checked, under half for an unresolved V gene and the rest for unknown reasons. V, J and clone size are those of that table, while D and trimming were read from the DNA. For this sample the table gives under 200,000 clones, of which 70% to 90% were detected only once. Clones ranked in the top ten supply roughly 0.32% of the sample.

From cysteine to phenylalanine, the CDR3 is 14 amino acids long. The entry retains the CDR3 DNA only, 42 bases that are in frame from base 1. Taken from the germline V gene, the CDR1 and CDR2 loops are MNHNS and SASEGT. V gives up 4 bases and J gives up 5 bases, and the segment between their germline ends measures 14 bases. This clonotype was obtained from a woman in her thirties in good health and CMV-seronegative. This chain is built from TRBV6-1 and TRBJ2-5; possibly the D gene is TRBD1, per 6 matching bases. Sequencing used PBMCs. The CDR3 in this case is CASSGGLQWETQYF. The DNA sequence follows: TGTGCCAGCAGTGGGGGGCTCCAGTGGGAGACCCAGTACTTC.